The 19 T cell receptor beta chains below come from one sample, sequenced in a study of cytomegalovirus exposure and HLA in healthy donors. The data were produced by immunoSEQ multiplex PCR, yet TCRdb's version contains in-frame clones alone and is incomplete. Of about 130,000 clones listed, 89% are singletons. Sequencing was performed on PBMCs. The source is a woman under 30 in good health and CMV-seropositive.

CDR3 nucleotide sequence: TGTGCCACCAGCACCACTCGACGGAGCTCCTACGAGCAGTACTTC. Translating gives CATSTTRRSSYEQYF. This rearrangement joins TRBV15 to TRBJ2-7; D uncertain. The germline V and J ends were trimmed by 4 bases and 0 bases, with 13 bases remaining between them. The germline V gene has CDR1 LNHNV and CDR2 YYDKDF (reference sequence). The CDR3 totals 15 residues.

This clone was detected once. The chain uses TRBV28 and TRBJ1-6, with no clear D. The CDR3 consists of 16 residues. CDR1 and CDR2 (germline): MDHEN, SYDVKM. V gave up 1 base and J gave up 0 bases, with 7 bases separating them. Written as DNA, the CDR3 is TGTGCCAGCAGTTTATTGGGCAGCTCCTATAATTCACCCCTCCACTTT. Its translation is CASSLLGSSYNSPLHF.

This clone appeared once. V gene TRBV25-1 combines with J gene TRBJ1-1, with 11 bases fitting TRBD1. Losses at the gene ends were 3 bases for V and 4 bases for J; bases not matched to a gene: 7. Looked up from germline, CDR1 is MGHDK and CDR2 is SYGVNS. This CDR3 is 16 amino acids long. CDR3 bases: TGTGCCAGCAGTGATCAGGACAGGGGGCTACTCACTGAAGCTTTCTTT. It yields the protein CASSDQDRGLLTEAFF.

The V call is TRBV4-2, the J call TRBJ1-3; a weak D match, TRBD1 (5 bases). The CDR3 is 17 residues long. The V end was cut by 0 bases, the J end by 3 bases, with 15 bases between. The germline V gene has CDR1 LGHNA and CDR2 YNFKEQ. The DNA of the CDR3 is TGTGCCAGCAGCCAAGACGACAGTCGGGCCCTTGGAAACACCATATATTTT. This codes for CASSQDDSRALGNTIYF.

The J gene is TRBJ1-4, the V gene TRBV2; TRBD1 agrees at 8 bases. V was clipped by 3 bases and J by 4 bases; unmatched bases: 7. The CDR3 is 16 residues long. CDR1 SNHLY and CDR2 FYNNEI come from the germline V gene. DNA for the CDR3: TGTGCCAGCAGTGACGGACAGGGCAGGAGTAATGAAAAACTGTTTTTT. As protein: CASSDGQGRSNEKLFF. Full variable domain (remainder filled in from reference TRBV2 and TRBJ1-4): EPEVTQTPSHQVTQMGQEVILRCVPISNHLYFYWYRQILGQKVEFLVSFYNNEISEKSEIFDDQFSVERPDGSNFTLKIRSTKLEDSAMYFCASSDGQGRSNEKLFFGSGTQLSVL.

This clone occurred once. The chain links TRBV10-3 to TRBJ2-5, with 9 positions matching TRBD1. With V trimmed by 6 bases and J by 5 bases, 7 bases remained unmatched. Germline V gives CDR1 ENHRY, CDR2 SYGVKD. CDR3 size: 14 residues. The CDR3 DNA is TGTGCCATCAGCCCGGGACAGGGAGGGGAGACCCAGTACTTC. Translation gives CAISPGQGGETQYF.

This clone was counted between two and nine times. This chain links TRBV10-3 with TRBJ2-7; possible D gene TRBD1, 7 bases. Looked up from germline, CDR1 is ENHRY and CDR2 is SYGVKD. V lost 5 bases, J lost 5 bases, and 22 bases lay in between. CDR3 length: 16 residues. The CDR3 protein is CAISSPGGYQGNEQYF. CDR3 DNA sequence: TGTGCCATCAGTTCCCCAGGGGGGTACCAGGGCAACGAGCAGTACTTC.

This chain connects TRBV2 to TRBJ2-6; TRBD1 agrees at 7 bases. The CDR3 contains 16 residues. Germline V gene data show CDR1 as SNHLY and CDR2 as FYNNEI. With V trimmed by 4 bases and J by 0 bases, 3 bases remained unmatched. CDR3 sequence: CASSGQGLSGANVLTF. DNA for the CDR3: TGTGCCAGCAGTGGACAGGGCCTCTCTGGGGCCAACGTCCTGACTTTC.

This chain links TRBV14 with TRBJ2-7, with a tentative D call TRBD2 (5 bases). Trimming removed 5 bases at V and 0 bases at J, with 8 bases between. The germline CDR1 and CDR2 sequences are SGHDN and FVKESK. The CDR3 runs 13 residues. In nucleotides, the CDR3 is TGTGCCAGCAGCGAACTAGTCTCCTACGAGCAGTACTTC. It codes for CASSELVSYEQYF.

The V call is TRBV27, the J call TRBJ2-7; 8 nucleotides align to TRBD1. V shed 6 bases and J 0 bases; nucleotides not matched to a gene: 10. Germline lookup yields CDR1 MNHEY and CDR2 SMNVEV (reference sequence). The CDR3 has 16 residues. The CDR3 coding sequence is TGTGCCAGCAGCCCTGGACAGGGACTCAGCTCCTACGAGCAGTACTTC. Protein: CASSPGQGLSSYEQYF.

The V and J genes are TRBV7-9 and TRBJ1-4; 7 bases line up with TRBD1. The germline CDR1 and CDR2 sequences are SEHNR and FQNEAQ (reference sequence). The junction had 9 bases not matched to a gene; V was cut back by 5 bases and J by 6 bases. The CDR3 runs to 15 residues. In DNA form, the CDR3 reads TGTGCCAGCAGCCTCCGGGTAGGGGGCGATGAAAAACTGTTTTTT. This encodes CASSLRVGGDEKLFF.

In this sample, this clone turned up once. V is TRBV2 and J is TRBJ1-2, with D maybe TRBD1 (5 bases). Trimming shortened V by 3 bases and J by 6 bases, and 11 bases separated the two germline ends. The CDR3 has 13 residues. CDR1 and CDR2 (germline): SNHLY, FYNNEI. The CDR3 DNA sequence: TGTGCCAGCAGTGAGGCGGGGGAGAATGGCTACACCTTC. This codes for CASSEAGENGYTF.

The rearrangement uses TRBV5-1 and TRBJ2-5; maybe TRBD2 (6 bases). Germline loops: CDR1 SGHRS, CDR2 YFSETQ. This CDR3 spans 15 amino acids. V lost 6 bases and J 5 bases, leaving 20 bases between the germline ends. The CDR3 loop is CASTLQDPGRETQYF. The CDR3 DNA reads TGCGCCAGCACCCTACAAGATCCAGGGAGGGAGACCCAGTACTTC.

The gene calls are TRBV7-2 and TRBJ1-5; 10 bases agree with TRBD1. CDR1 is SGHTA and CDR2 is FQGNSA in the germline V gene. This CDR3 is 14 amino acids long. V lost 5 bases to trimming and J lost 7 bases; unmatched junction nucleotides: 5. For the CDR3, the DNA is TGTGCCAGCAGCGGGGGGGACAGGGGACAGCCCCAGCATTTT. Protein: CASSGGDRGQPQHF.

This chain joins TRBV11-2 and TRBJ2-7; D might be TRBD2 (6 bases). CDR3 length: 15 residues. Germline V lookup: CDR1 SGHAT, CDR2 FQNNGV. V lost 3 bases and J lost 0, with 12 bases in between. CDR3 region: CASSFRDSGSYEQYF. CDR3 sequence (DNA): TGTGCCAGCAGCTTCCGGGACTCCGGCTCCTACGAGCAGTACTTC.

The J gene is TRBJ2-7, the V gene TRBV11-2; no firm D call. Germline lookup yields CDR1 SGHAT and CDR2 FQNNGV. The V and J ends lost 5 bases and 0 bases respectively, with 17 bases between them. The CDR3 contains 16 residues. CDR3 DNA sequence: TGTGCCAGCAGCCCCTCCCCCCCCCGTTTCTCCTACGAGCAGTACTTC. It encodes CASSPSPPRFSYEQYF.

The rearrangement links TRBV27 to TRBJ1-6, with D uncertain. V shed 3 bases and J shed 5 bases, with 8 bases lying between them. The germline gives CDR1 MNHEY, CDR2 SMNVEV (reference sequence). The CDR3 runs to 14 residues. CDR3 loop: CASSFEHNNSPLHF. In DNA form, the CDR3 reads TGTGCCAGCAGTTTTGAACATAATAATTCACCCCTCCACTTT.

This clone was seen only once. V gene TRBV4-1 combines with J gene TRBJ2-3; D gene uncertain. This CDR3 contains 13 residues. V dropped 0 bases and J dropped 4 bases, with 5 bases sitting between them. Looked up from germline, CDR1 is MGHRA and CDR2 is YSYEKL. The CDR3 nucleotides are TGCGCCAGCAGCCAAGAGTTATCAGATACGCAGTATTTT. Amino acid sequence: CASSQELSDTQYF.

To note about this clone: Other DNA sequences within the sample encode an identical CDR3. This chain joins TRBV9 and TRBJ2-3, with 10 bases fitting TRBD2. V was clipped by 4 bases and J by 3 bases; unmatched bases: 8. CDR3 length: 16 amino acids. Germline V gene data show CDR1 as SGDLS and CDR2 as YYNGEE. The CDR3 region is CASSPTLAGGTDTQYF. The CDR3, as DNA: TGTGCCAGCAGCCCCACCTTAGCGGGGGGTACAGATACGCAGTATTTT.